Listed below are T cell receptor beta chains from one sample, sequenced in a study of shared clonotypes between healthy human individuals. The repertoire was sequenced with immunoSEQ multiplex PCR; TCRdb's copy has only in-frame clones and lacks some. The table records about 640,000 clones, less than 80% of them present only once. Sequences were obtained from memory CD4+ T cells sorted from blood. Receptors were obtained from a woman in her twenties or thirties in good health. CDR3s include the opening cysteine and the closing phenylalanine or tryptophan. The order of the fields is J gene, V gene, clone size, D gene, CDR3 DNA, CDR3 protein. The D gene is left open where the match is weak. Not every row has a clone size; where given, it reads once, few, many or a size class.

TRBJ1-1,TRBV10-1,few,.,TGCGCCAGCAGTGAGTCGGGGGGAGAAGCTTTCTTT,CASSESGGEAFF
TRBJ2-7,TRBV27,few,TRBD2,TGTGCCAGCGGGTCTGGACTAGCGGGCACCTACGAGCAGTACTTC,CASGSGLAGTYEQYF
TRBJ2-7,TRBV11-2,.,TRBD2,TGTGCCAGCAGCACGAACCTAGCGGGAGGAGGGGAGCAGTACTTC,CASSTNLAGGGEQYF
TRBJ2-5,TRBV7-2,.,.,TGTGCCAGCAGCTTCCCGGTCATCTCGGGGACCCAGTACTTC,CASSFPVISGTQYF
TRBJ1-2,TRBV23-1,.,.,TGCGCCAGCAGGACTTGGACGGTATATGGCTACACCTTC,CASRTWTVYGYTF
TRBJ2-2,TRBV4-1,.,TRBD1,TGCGCCAGCAGCCAAGGGGACAGGACGAACACCGGGGAGCTGTTTTTT,CASSQGDRTNTGELFF
TRBJ2-7,TRBV5-1,.,.,TGCGCCAGCAGCTTGGAGGGGCAGGGAAGAACCTACGAGCAGTACTTC,CASSLEGQGRTYEQYF
TRBJ2-3,TRBV6-4,once,.,TGTGCCAGCAGTGACTTAGCGACTAGCACAGATACGCAGTATTTT,CASSDLATSTDTQYF
TRBJ1-1,TRBV28,.,.,TGTGCCAGCAGTTTAGGCAGCCCGAACACTGAAGCTTTCTTT,CASSLGSPNTEAFF
TRBJ1-1,TRBV19,.,.,TGTGCCAGTAGTCCTTGGGACGGCAACACTGAAGCTTTCTTT,CASSPWDGNTEAFF
TRBJ2-5,TRBV5-1,.,TRBD2,TGCGCCAGCAGCCCCCGGGTGAGGGAGGGTGGAGAGACCCAGTACTTC,CASSPRVREGGETQYF
TRBJ2-1,TRBV10-3,.,TRBD2,TGTGCCATCAGTGAGCCAGGGACTAGCGGGAGATCCTACAATGAGCAGTTCTTC,CAISEPGTSGRSYNEQFF
TRBJ1-5,TRBV6-6,.,TRBD1,TGTGCCAGCAGAATGCCTGGACAGGCGGGGAATCAGCCCCAGCATTTT,CASRMPGQAGNQPQHF
TRBJ2-1,TRBV9,.,.,TGTGCCAGCAGCGGGCGGTCATGGTTCTTC,CASSGRSWFF
TRBJ2-7,TRBV19,.,.,TGTGCCAGTAGCTCCACTAGTTCGGGTGAGCAGTACTTC,CASSSTSSGEQYF
TRBJ2-7,TRBV10-3,many,.,TGTGCCATCAAAGCGGAAGGGCCCTACGAGCAGTACTTC,CAIKAEGPYEQYF
TRBJ2-7,TRBV2,.,.,TGTGCCAGCAGGGCCCTGGGACACGGCTCCTACGAGCAGTACTTC,CASRALGHGSYEQYF
TRBJ1-3,TRBV4-1,.,.,TGCGCCAGCAGCCAAGATAGCGGGGCAGGTGGAAACACCATATATTTT,CASSQDSGAGGNTIYF
TRBJ1-2,TRBV4-1,.,TRBD1,TGCGCCAGCAGCCAACCCGGGACAGGGAGGGGCTACACCTTC,CASSQPGTGRGYTF
TRBJ1-2,TRBV6-5,.,TRBD1,TGTGCCAGCACCCTAGGACAGGTTGGCTATGGCTACACCTTC,CASTLGQVGYGYTF
TRBJ1-3,TRBV7-9,.,.,TGTGCCAGCAGCTTAAGTATCTCTGGAAACACCATATATTTT,CASSLSISGNTIYF
TRBJ2-7,TRBV5-4,.,.,TGTGCCAGCAGCTCCGACAGGTTCACCTACGAGCAGTACTTC,CASSSDRFTYEQYF
TRBJ2-5,TRBV10-3,once,TRBD2,TGTGCCATCAGGGGGGGGGTCGGCGAGACCCAGTACTTC,CAIRGGVGETQYF
TRBJ2-6,TRBV5-4,.,.,TGTGCCAGCAGCTTGTATGGGGCCAACGTCCTGACTTTC,CASSLYGANVLTF
TRBJ1-5,TRBV2,.,.,TGTGCCAGCAGTCGGCCCGGGGACAATCAGCCCCAGCATTTT,CASSRPGDNQPQHF
TRBJ2-3,TRBV2,.,TRBD2,TGTGCCAGCGCGAGACTAGCGGGTCTCACAGATACGCAGTATTTT,CASARLAGLTDTQYF
TRBJ2-3,TRBV9,.,.,TGTGCCAGCAGCGTAGTAGCTAGCACAGATACGCAGTATTTT,CASSVVASTDTQYF
TRBJ2-2,TRBV7-6,.,.,TGTGCCAGCAGACCTCCTCTGCGAGACGCCGGGGAGCTGTTTTTT,CASRPPLRDAGELFF
TRBJ2-7,TRBV4-1,.,.,TGCGCCAGCAGCCGGGGGGCAGGAGGGGAGCAGTACTTC,CASSRGAGGEQYF
TRBJ2-7,TRBV7-9,.,.,TGTGCCAGCAGCCCCATTTCCGGCTCCTACGAGCAGTACTTC,CASSPISGSYEQYF
TRBJ2-1,TRBV7-6,.,TRBD2,TGTGCCAGCAGCTCAAGGACTAGCGGGAGATCCTACAATGAGCAGTTCTTC,CASSSRTSGRSYNEQFF
TRBJ1-5,TRBV28,.,.,TGTGCCAGCAGTTCATATCAGCCCCAGCATTTT,CASSSYQPQHF
TRBJ2-2,TRBV25-1,.,TRBD2,TGTGCCAGCAGTGAGGGACTAGCGGGAGTCCCCGGGGAGCTGTTTTTT,CASSEGLAGVPGELFF
TRBJ2-7,TRBV27,once,.,TGTGCCAGCAGCCGACAGGTGGGGACCTACGAGCAGTACTTC,CASSRQVGTYEQYF
TRBJ2-1,TRBV27,.,TRBD2,TGTGCCAGCAGTTTAGGACTAGCGCCCCACAATGAGCAGTTCTTC,CASSLGLAPHNEQFF
TRBJ1-1,TRBV4-2,.,.,TGTGCCAGCAGCTACCTTCAGGGGAACACTGAAGCTTTCTTT,CASSYLQGNTEAFF
TRBJ2-1,TRBV28,.,TRBD2,TGTGCCAGCGGTGGCGGGGACTACTACTACAATGAGCAGTTCTTC,CASGGGDYYYNEQFF
TRBJ1-3,TRBV7-2,.,.,TGTGCCAGCAGCCCGGCCAGGAGATCTGGAAACACCATATATTTT,CASSPARRSGNTIYF
TRBJ1-2,TRBV30,.,.,TGTGCCTGGTGGCAGGGAGTGTCTGAGTACTATGGCTACACCTTC,CAWWQGVSEYYGYTF
TRBJ1-5,TRBV7-3,.,TRBD1,TGTGCCAGCAGCTTTCTGGGGGACAGCCAGGGGGCTCATAGCAATCAGCCCCAGCATTTT,CASSFLGDSQGAHSNQPQHF
TRBJ2-7,TRBV28,.,.,TGTGCCAGCAGTTTATGGCAGGGCTCCTACGAGCAGTACTTC,CASSLWQGSYEQYF
TRBJ2-7,TRBV28,.,TRBD2,TGTGCCAGCAGTTCCCCGGGAGGGAACTCCTACGAGCAGTACTTC,CASSSPGGNSYEQYF
TRBJ2-2,TRBV19,.,TRBD1,TGTGCCAGTAGCCGAGGGACAGGGGGCTTAAGTGGCGGGGAGCTGTTTTTT,CASSRGTGGLSGGELFF
TRBJ1-1,TRBV18,.,.,TGTGCCAGCTCACCGGGGCTCATGAACACTGAAGCTTTCTTT,CASSPGLMNTEAFF
TRBJ1-2,TRBV2,.,TRBD1,TGTGCCATGGGACAGGGATCTGGCTACACCTTC,CAMGQGSGYTF
TRBJ2-2,TRBV21-1,.,.,TGTGCCACCAACACCGGGGAGCTGTTTTTT,CATNTGELFF
TRBJ1-2,TRBV28,few,TRBD1,TGTGCCAGCAGCCCACCAGGACAGGGGACTAGTGGCTACACCTTC,CASSPPGQGTSGYTF
TRBJ1-2,TRBV18,many,.,TGTGCCAGCTCACTGACCCCGACGGAGGGCTATGGCTACACCTTC,CASSLTPTEGYGYTF
TRBJ2-1,TRBV18,once,TRBD2,TGTGCCAGCTCACCACCGGGAAGGACTAGCGGGAGTTTTGAGCAGTTCTTC,CASSPPGRTSGSFEQFF
TRBJ2-5,TRBV7-6,.,TRBD2,TGTGCCAGCAGCTTGGGGCTAGCGGGAGTACAGACCCAGTACTTC,CASSLGLAGVQTQYF
TRBJ1-1,TRBV2,few,.,TGTGCCAGCAGCGGGGAGTACAACACTGAAGCTTTCTTT,CASSGEYNTEAFF
TRBJ1-4,TRBV10-3,.,.,TGTGCCATCAGTGAGTCGACTCAGGAAAAACTGTTTTTT,CAISESTQEKLFF
TRBJ1-2,TRBV4-2,.,TRBD1,TGTGCCAGCAGCCAAGATCCAGGGGGCATCGATGGCTACACCTTC,CASSQDPGGIDGYTF
TRBJ1-5,TRBV5-8,.,.,TGTGCCAGCAGCTGGCAACAAGACCTTAGCAATCAGCCCCAGCATTTT,CASSWQQDLSNQPQHF
TRBJ2-6,TRBV4-1,.,.,TGCGCCAGCAGCCAAGGCGGTGGGGCCAACGTCCTGACTTTC,CASSQGGGANVLTF
TRBJ2-1,TRBV11-2,.,TRBD2,TGTGCCAGCACACGGCTAGCGGTCTACAATGAGCAGTTCTTC,CASTRLAVYNEQFF
TRBJ1-5,TRBV18,.,.,TGTGCCAGCTCACTACTCGACGGGTATAGCAATCAGCCCCAGCATTTT,CASSLLDGYSNQPQHF
TRBJ1-5,TRBV5-6,.,.,TGTGCCAGCAGCTTGGGGACAGTTCGCAATCAGCCCCAGCATTTT,CASSLGTVRNQPQHF
TRBJ1-5,TRBV4-2,.,.,TGTGCCAGCAGCCAAGTACCCCCCCCAGATCAGCCCCAGCATTTT,CASSQVPPPDQPQHF
TRBJ1-1,TRBV27,.,.,TGTGCCAGCAGTTTATCCTACAGGGTTGCGGGGGACACTGAAGCTTTCTTT,CASSLSYRVAGDTEAFF